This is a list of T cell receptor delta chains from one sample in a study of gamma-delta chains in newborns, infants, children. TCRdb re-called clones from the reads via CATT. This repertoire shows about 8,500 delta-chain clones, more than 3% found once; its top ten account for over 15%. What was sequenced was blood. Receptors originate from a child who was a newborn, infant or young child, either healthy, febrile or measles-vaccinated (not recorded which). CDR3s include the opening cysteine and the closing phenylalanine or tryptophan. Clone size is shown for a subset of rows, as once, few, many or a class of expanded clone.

CDR3 protein: CACDTISLGDASSWDTRQMFF
clone size: -
V gene: TRDV2

CDR3 protein: CACDMRDWGIDKLIF
clone size: few
V gene: TRDV2

CDR3 protein: CACDTVGDTPWDTRQMFF
clone size: medium-sized
V gene: TRDV2

CDR3 protein: CACDTWGIEGARSWDTRQVFF
clone size: few
V gene: TRDV2

CDR3 protein: CACDTVLGGPSSWDTRQMFF
clone size: medium-sized
V gene: TRDV2

CDR3 protein: CACDTVLGDPGYTDKLIF
clone size: few
V gene: TRDV2

CDR3 protein: CACDTVLGDTQGRPLIF
clone size: few
V gene: TRDV2

CDR3 protein: CACVLLGADKLIF
clone size: medium-sized
V gene: TRDV2

CDR3 protein: CALGELPLPRSTGGLRPLIF
clone size: few
V gene: TRDV1

CDR3 protein: CACDYWGMIGKLIF
clone size: medium-sized
V gene: TRDV2

CDR3 protein: CACDPILGDTAALTAQLFF
clone size: few
V gene: TRDV2

CDR3 protein: CACDLLGDYSWDTRQMFF
clone size: -
V gene: TRDV2

CDR3 protein: CACDTVGSSWDTRQMFF
clone size: few
V gene: TRDV2

CDR3 protein: CACDTWGKISSWDTRQMFF
clone size: medium-sized
V gene: TRDV2

CDR3 protein: CALGGPSYLLGITGGHYTDKLIF
clone size: -
V gene: TRDV1

CDR3 protein: CACDLLGGSSWDTRQMFF
clone size: -
V gene: TRDV2

CDR3 protein: CACDSYYWGIQSSEARDTRQMFF
clone size: few
V gene: TRDV2

CDR3 protein: CACDSLLGQALTAQLFF
clone size: medium-sized
V gene: TRDV2

CDR3 protein: CACDTVLGDKSSWDTRQMFF
clone size: medium-sized
V gene: TRDV2

CDR3 protein: CACDTLSTGVYSSWDTRQMFF
clone size: -
V gene: TRDV2

CDR3 protein: CACDTAGGPWDTRQMFF
clone size: medium-sized
V gene: TRDV2

CDR3 protein: CACDTGGYSSWDTRQMFF
clone size: -
V gene: TRDV2

CDR3 protein: CACDILGDKAGKAAQLFF
clone size: few
V gene: TRDV2

CDR3 protein: CACDRLGDMTTLTAQLFF
clone size: many
V gene: TRDV2

CDR3 protein: CASPYWGTWDTRQMFF
clone size: -
V gene: TRDV3

CDR3 protein: CACDTAEEYPSWDTRQMFF
clone size: few
V gene: TRDV2

CDR3 protein: CACDALGDSPSSWDTRQMFF
clone size: few
V gene: TRDV2

CDR3 protein: CACDTVRRGIRSWDTRQMFF
clone size: few
V gene: TRDV2

CDR3 protein: CACDAALGSWDTRQMFF
clone size: few
V gene: TRDV2

CDR3 protein: CACGDTLTAQLFF
clone size: medium-sized
V gene: TRDV2

CDR3 protein: CACDTAGGYWDTRQMFF
clone size: medium-sized
V gene: TRDV2

CDR3 protein: CACDYWASSWDTRQMFF
clone size: medium-sized
V gene: TRDV2

CDR3 protein: CACDTWGSLTAQLFF
clone size: medium-sized
V gene: TRDV2

CDR3 protein: CALGAHTGDLSWDTRQMFF
clone size: -
V gene: TRDV1

CDR3 protein: CACDVLGDIWDTRQMFF
clone size: medium-sized
V gene: TRDV2